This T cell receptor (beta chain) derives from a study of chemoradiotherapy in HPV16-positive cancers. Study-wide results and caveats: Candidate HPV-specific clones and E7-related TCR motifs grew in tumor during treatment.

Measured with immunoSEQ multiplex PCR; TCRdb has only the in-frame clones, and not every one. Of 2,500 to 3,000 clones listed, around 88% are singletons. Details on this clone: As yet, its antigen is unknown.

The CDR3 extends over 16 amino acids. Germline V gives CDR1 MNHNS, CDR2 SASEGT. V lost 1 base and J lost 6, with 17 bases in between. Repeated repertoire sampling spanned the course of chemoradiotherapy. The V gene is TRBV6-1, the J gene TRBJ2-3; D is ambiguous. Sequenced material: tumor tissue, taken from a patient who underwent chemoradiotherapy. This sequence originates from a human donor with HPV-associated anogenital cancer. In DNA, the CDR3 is TGTGCCAGCAGTGAAGTGGTGGTCATCTTTACGGATACGCAGTATTTT. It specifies CASSEVVVIFTDTQYF.